What follows describes a single TCR beta chain. This clone has only one observation. This receptor's antigen is unknown. The junction departs from the called germline gene at one end, perhaps through a read error. The data were obtained in a study of blood T cell repertoires in COVID-19 (TCRdb year 2020). Concerning the study at large: The collaborator samples originated in the United States, Italy and Spain and spanned the acute and convalescent phases of COVID-19. Where HLA class I and class II types were available, the types were taken from metadata supplied by the sample provider, not from assay-based typing. Deeply sampled blood TCRbeta repertoires from subjects exposed to, actively infected with, or recovered from COVID-19 were included in the dataset. The prospective study material was composed of cDNA or gDNA derived from T cells, B-cell-depleted T cells, or PBMCs. Samples came from the ongoing ImmuneRACE study (first 160 participants) plus 1,254 subjects from 6 global collaborators. A freely available public database, intended as a resource for researchers studying the immune response to SARS-CoV-2, is where the repertoires were released. Nearly every sample came with metadata listing a de-identified subject ID, COVID-19 status, age in years and sex. The paper as a whole reports these results and caveats: Clinical and demographic metadata were provided uncurated, with the amount varying by source and participant.

TCRbeta CDR3 regions were amplified from genomic DNA using the immunoSEQ Assay, a bias-controlled multiplex PCR. Per the original workflow: The number of nucleated cells in each sample was estimated by amplification of reference gene primers within the assay. To quantify the absolute abundance of each unique TCRbeta CDR3 rearrangement, sequence reads were collapsed and filtered. For each sample, productive Simpson clonality was calculated as the square root of Simpson's diversity index across productive rearrangements. TCRdb took over this immuneACCESS table, retaining in-frame rearrangements with V and J assigned. Such tables are incomplete; in checked studies, under half of the missing clones stem from an unresolved V gene, and the remainder is unexplained. That table is the source of V, J and clone size, and D and trimming were worked out from the DNA. Present in this sample are more than 250,000 clones, approximately 86% of which were seen just once. The ten largest clones capture 2% to 2.5% of the sample.

CDR1 and CDR2 were assigned from the germline V gene (reference sequence) as PRHDT and FYEKMQ. The CDR3 has 17 amino acids, counting the end cysteine and phenylalanine. Left in the record is the CDR3 DNA by itself, 51 bases read in frame from the first base. A second Seattle source provided samples from volunteer blood donors who had recovered from COVID-19. The collaborating institutions used their own protocols to collect whole blood in K2EDTA tubes. For TCRbeta analysis, collaborator samples were shipped as frozen whole blood, as isolated PBMCs, or as DNA extracted from either sample type. The chain couples TRBV13 to TRBJ1-4, with 11 bases in between that match TRBD1. Sequenced: peripheral blood. This receptor was identified in a woman aged 25 to 45 who had recovered from COVID-19. The CDR3 protein sequence reads: CASSFGTGGRTDEKLFF. The nucleotide sequence is TGTGCCAGCAGCTTCGGGACAGGGGGTCGAACTGATGAAAAACTGTTTTTT.